The 21 T cell receptor beta chains below come from one sample, sequenced in a study of spatial heterogeneity in lung cancer. Time point given: sample taken at primary tumor resection. In TCRdb, the 5' RACE reads were re-called with MiXCR into one record per CDR3 protein. The table has some 22,000 distinct CDR3 sequences, less than 6% seen once. The sequences come from PBMCs, collected at surgery. Source of these receptors: a male donor with early-stage non-small cell lung cancer.

This clonotype was detected many times. This chain connects TRBV18 to TRBJ2-5; 11 positions agree with TRBD2. V shed 5 bases and J 3 bases; nucleotides not matched to a gene: 5. This CDR3 has 15 amino acids. Germline V gene sequence: CDR1 KGHSH, CDR2 LQKENI. In DNA form, the CDR3 reads TGTGCCAGCTCATCACTAGCGGGAGAAGAAGAGACCCAGTACTTC. It yields the protein CASSSLAGEEETQYF.

This clonotype showed up many times. V usage is TRBV7-2 and J usage is TRBJ2-1; no reliable D call. The CDR3 loop spans 15 amino acids. Germline V gene data show CDR1 as SGHTA and CDR2 as FQGNSA. Trimming removed 8 bases from V and 4 bases from J, with 18 bases in between. This chain's CDR3 is CASLIDAVVYNEQFF. The DNA of the CDR3 is TGTGCCAGCTTAATCGACGCGGTCGTTTACAATGAGCAGTTCTTC.

This clonotype was detected many times. V is TRBV10-3 and J is TRBJ1-2; D is unresolved. V was cut by 2 bases and J by 2 bases, with 3 bases left in between. This CDR3 region has 12 residues. Looked up from germline, CDR1 is ENHRY and CDR2 is SYGVKD. The CDR3 protein is CAISEVNYGYTF. The CDR3 nucleotides read TGTGCCATCAGTGAGGTCAACTATGGCTACACCTTC.

This clonotype was counted at least ten times. The chain recombines TRBV24-1 with TRBJ2-1, with D maybe TRBD2 (5 bases). Germline V gene lookup returns CDR1 KGHDR and CDR2 SFDVKD. CDR3 length equals 15 residues. Trimming took off 4 bases at V and 2 bases at J, with 11 bases between the two ends. The CDR3 region is CATSDPGSTYNEQFF. The CDR3 coding sequence is TGTGCCACCAGTGACCCGGGGAGCACCTACAATGAGCAGTTCTTC.

This CDR3 reads CASSLYGGEAFF. CDR3 sequence (DNA): TGTGCCAGCAGCTTATACGGGGGTGAAGCTTTCTTT. This chain uses TRBV7-3 with TRBJ1-1; a possible D gene is TRBD1 (5 bases). CDR1 and CDR2 (germline): SGHTA, FQGTGA. Trimming took off 2 bases at V and 7 bases at J, with 8 bases between the two ends. This CDR3 has 12 amino acids.

This clonotype has a count of ten or more. The V gene is TRBV30, the J gene TRBJ2-1; 7 nucleotides agree with TRBD1. The CDR3 has 13 amino acids. The V gene end was trimmed by 3 bases and the J gene end by 5 bases; junction bases not matched to a gene: 4. Germline loops: CDR1 GTSNPN, CDR2 SVGIG (reference sequence). CDR3 DNA: TGTGCCTGGAGCAGGGGGATTGACAATGAGCAGTTCTTC. It encodes CAWSRGIDNEQFF. The variable domain in full, with the rest retrieved from reference TRBV30 and TRBJ2-1, is SQTIHQWPATLVQPVGSPLSLECTVEGTSNPNLYWYRQAAGRGLQLLFYSVGIGQISSEVPQNLSASRPQDRQFILSSKKLLLSDSGFYLCAWSRGIDNEQFFGPGTRLTVL.

There are many counts of this clonotype. The V call is TRBV7-8, the J call TRBJ2-1; possible D gene TRBD2, 6 bases. This CDR3 has 16 amino acids. Germline V gene data show CDR1 as SGHVS and CDR2 as FQNEAQ. The germline V and J ends were trimmed by 5 bases and 5 bases, with 19 bases remaining between them. The CDR3 loop reads CASSPFGAGPDNEQFF. In DNA form, the CDR3 reads TGTGCCAGCAGCCCCTTTGGGGCGGGGCCTGACAATGAGCAGTTCTTC.

This clonotype has ten or more counts. The rearrangement links TRBV2 to TRBJ1-1; D remains ambiguous. CDR3 length: 12 residues. V was trimmed by 9 bases and J by 0 bases, leaving 8 bases between them. The germline V gene has CDR1 SNHLY and CDR2 FYNNEI. CDR3 nucleotide sequence: TGTGCCAGTGGACGGATGAACACTGAAGCTTTCTTT. Its protein product is CASGRMNTEAFF.

The sample holds many counts of this clonotype. The V and J genes are TRBV20-1 and TRBJ1-2, with unresolved D. V shed 4 bases and J shed 8 bases, with 8 bases lying between them. This CDR3 has 10 amino acids. Per the germline V gene, CDR1 is DFQATT and CDR2 is SNEGSKA (reference sequence). CDR3 in DNA: TGCAGTGCTACCGCCGAGGGCTACACCTTC. Protein sequence: CSATAEGYTF.

This clonotype was observed a few times. The chain carries TRBV5-1 and TRBJ2-1; 10 nucleotides line up with TRBD2. After removal of 0 bases from V and 9 bases from J, the junction contained 0 bases not matched to a gene. CDR3 size: 13 residues. Germline V CDR1 and CDR2: SGHRS, YFSETQ. The CDR3 DNA sequence: TGCGCCAGCAGCTTGGGGACTAGCGGTGAGCAGTTCTTC. This translates into CASSLGTSGEQFF.

This clonotype was counted many times. The chain is built from TRBV5-4 and TRBJ2-1, with 9 bases aligning to TRBD1. The CDR3 is 17 amino acids. Germline V gives CDR1 SGHNT, CDR2 YYREEE (reference sequence). J gave up 3 bases and V 1 base, and 8 bases lay outside the gene matches. The CDR3 region is CASSLNRDREVYNEQFF. CDR3 nucleotides: TGTGCCAGCAGCTTGAACCGGGACAGGGAGGTCTACAATGAGCAGTTCTTC.

This clonotype was picked up many times. The chain recombines TRBV6-1 with TRBJ1-5; D is uncertain. Deletions cut 2 bases from V and 4 bases from J, with 21 bases between. There are 18 residues in the CDR3. From germline, CDR1 is MNHNS and CDR2 SASEGT. The CDR3 sequence is CASSELVVVLNDNQPQHF. The CDR3 DNA follows: TGTGCCAGCAGTGAACTAGTAGTGGTACTCAACGATAATCAGCCCCAGCATTTT.

This clonotype has at least ten counts. V gene TRBV1 combines with J gene TRBJ2-3; the table's D call of TRBD1 was not tested on the DNA. TRBV1 is assigned pseudogene status. This CDR3 has 15 residues. The CDR3 sequence: CTSTTGGKKSDTQYF. The CDR3 DNA sequence: TGCACCAGCACGACAGGGGGCAAGAAATCAGATACGCAGTATTTT.

This clonotype was found many times. This chain joins TRBV24-1 and TRBJ2-6, with unresolved D. Trimming cost V 6 bases and J 0 bases, with 14 bases left between them. CDR1 is KGHDR, CDR2 SFDVKD, per germline. The CDR3 is made up of 17 amino acids. CDR3 sequence (DNA): TGTGCCACCAGTACACCCAAGGGAAGCTCTGGGGCCAACGTCCTGACTTTC. Its translation: CATSTPKGSSGANVLTF.

In this sample, this clonotype turned up many times. The CDR3: CASKLTGSTYEQYF. The CDR3 DNA reads TGTGCCAGCAAATTGACCGGGAGTACCTACGAGCAGTACTTC. The chain combines TRBV12-3 or TRBV12-4 with TRBJ2-7; tentatively, D is TRBD2 (6 bases). With 7 bases removed from V and 2 bases from J, the gap between germline ends came to 15 bases. The CDR3 is 14 residues long.

This chain links TRBV13 with TRBJ2-1; maybe TRBD2 (6 bases). Germline V gene sequence: CDR1 PRHDT, CDR2 FYEKMQ (reference sequence). This CDR3 is built from 16 residues. V lost 0 bases and J 4 bases, leaving 13 bases between the germline ends. The CDR3 DNA follows: TGTGCCAGCAGCTTAGGAGTGGGGACTGCGTACAATGAGCAGTTCTTC. It translates to CASSLGVGTAYNEQFF.

There are many counts of this clonotype. The genes are TRBV12-3 or TRBV12-4 and TRBJ2-5, with TRBD1 matching 9 bases. This CDR3 comprises 15 residues. The J segment lost 2 bases and the V segment lost 6 bases, leaving 7 bases of the junction unmatched. CDR3: CASSRDRAPQETQYF. Here the CDR3 DNA reads TGTGCCAGCAGCCGGGACAGGGCCCCTCAAGAGACCCAGTACTTC.

The table lists this clonotype with many counts. The chain employs TRBV7-2 and TRBJ2-5; 13 nucleotides agree with TRBD2. The CDR3 covers 16 residues. Germline assignment: CDR1 SGHTA and CDR2 FQGNSA. J gave up 1 base and V 7 bases, and 6 bases lay outside the gene matches. The CDR3: CASTEGTSGTQETQYF. Written as DNA, the CDR3 is TGTGCCAGCACCGAGGGGACTAGCGGGACCCAAGAGACCCAGTACTTC. The full variable domain, its missing parts supplied by reference TRBV7-2 and TRBJ2-5, is GAGVSQSPSNKVTEKGKDVELRCDPISGHTALYWYRQSLGQGLEFLIYFQGNSAPDKSGLPSDRFSAERTGGSVSTLTIQRTQQEDSAVYLCASTEGTSGTQETQYFGPGTRLLVL.

This clonotype came up many times. The gene calls are TRBV5-1 and TRBJ1-4; D possibly corresponds to TRBD1 (6 bases). The CDR3 totals 15 residues. V shed 4 bases and J shed 3 bases, with 13 bases lying between them. The germline V gene encodes CDR1 SGHRS and CDR2 YFSETQ. This CDR3 reads CASSETGTANEKLFF. The DNA for the CDR3 is TGCGCCAGCAGCGAAACAGGGACGGCTAATGAAAAACTGTTTTTT.

This clonotype was observed at least ten times. CDR3 coding DNA: TGTGCCAGCAGCACCTGGACTAGCGGGGGGGCCCAAGGCGAGCAGTTCTTC. It translates to CASSTWTSGGAQGEQFF. The chain is built from TRBV7-8 and TRBJ2-1; 15 bases match TRBD2. With 5 bases clipped from V and 10 bases from J, the junction kept 12 bases outside the gene matches. This CDR3 contains 17 residues. Germline-derived CDR1 and CDR2 are SGHVS and FQNEAQ.

The sample holds many counts of this clonotype. V and J are TRBV28 and TRBJ2-6; D not certain. Trimming removed 6 bases at V and 0 bases at J, with 6 bases between. Per germline, CDR1 MDHEN and CDR2 SYDVKM. This CDR3 spans 14 amino acids. The CDR3 DNA follows: TGTGCCAGCAGCCTTTACTCTGGGGCCAACGTCCTGACTTTC. Translating it yields CASSLYSGANVLTF.